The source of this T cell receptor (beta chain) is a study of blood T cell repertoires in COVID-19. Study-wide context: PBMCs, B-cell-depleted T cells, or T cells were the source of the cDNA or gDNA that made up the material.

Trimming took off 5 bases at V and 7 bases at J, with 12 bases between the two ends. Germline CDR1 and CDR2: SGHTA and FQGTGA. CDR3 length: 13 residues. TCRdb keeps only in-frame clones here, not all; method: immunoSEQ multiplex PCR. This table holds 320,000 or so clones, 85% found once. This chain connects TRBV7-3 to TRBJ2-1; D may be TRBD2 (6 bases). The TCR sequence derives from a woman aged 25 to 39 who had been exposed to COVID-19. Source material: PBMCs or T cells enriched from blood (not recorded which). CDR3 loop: CASSPGVGNEQFF. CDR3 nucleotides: TGTGCCAGCAGCCCGGGGGTTGGGAATGAGCAGTTCTTC. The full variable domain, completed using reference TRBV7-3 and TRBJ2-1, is GAGVSQTPSNKVTEKGKYVELRCDPISGHTALYWYRQSLGQGPEFLIYFQGTGAADDSGLPNDRFFAVRPEGSVSTLKIQRTERGDSAVYLCASSPGVGNEQFFGPGTRLTVL.